The 14 T cell receptor beta chains listed next were all sequenced from one sample in a study of CD8 T cells in ankylosing spondylitis. The study, taken as a whole, reports: There was a TCR beta motif, made of eight highly homologous variants, that appeared characteristic of ankylosing spondylitis blood.

No antigen has been identified for these receptors. TCRdb redid the calling of the 5' RACE reads with MiXCR, one entry per CDR3 protein. The sample consists of about 220,000 distinct CDR3 sequences, 7.3% of them appearing once. Specimen: blood, either unsorted or a sorted T cell fraction (not recorded which). The receptors were gathered from a male donor with ankylosing spondylitis.

At least ten counts were recorded for this clonotype. This chain connects TRBV25-1 to TRBJ1-2; D gene ambiguous. This CDR3 region has 13 residues. V shed 2 bases and J shed 3 bases, with 7 bases lying between them. Germline CDR1 is MGHDK and CDR2 is SYGVNS. As DNA, the CDR3 is TGTGCCAGCAGTGAAGGCAGCGACTATGGCTACACCTTC. Translation: CASSEGSDYGYTF.

The chain has TRBV3-1 and TRBJ2-6; TRBD1 aligns across 9 bases. CDR3 size: 16 residues. Germline-derived CDR1 and CDR2 are LGHDT and YNNKEL (reference sequence). V was clipped by 7 bases and J by 1 base; unmatched bases: 5. CDR3: CASINRGPSGANVLTF. For the CDR3, the DNA is TGTGCCAGCATCAACAGGGGGCCATCTGGGGCCAACGTCCTGACTTTC.

This clonotype was recorded at least ten times. The junction and the germline gene differ at one end; a read error may be behind it. The CDR3 nucleotides read TGTGCCAGCAGCTTAGGACGCCAATCCGGCTACAATGAGCAGTTCTTC. It codes for CASSLGRQSGYNEQFF. The chain joins TRBV12-3 or TRBV12-4 to TRBJ2-1; D remains unclear. This CDR3 comprises 16 residues.

This clonotype has only a few counts. This chain joins TRBV20-1 and TRBJ2-7; D is possibly TRBD1 (6 bases). V was cut by 3 bases and J by 4 bases, with 13 bases left in between. This CDR3 is 13 amino acids long. From germline, CDR1 is DFQATT and CDR2 SNEGSKA (reference sequence). The CDR3 spells CSASYGQTYEQYF. The CDR3 DNA follows: TGCAGTGCTAGTTACGGACAGACATACGAGCAGTACTTC.

This clonotype was seen ten or more times. The chain employs TRBV29-1 and TRBJ1-2; D call uncertain. V was shortened by 1 base and J by 8 bases, with 8 bases between the two germline ends. This CDR3 has 11 amino acids. CDR1 and CDR2 from the germline V gene are SQVTM and ANQGSEA. In DNA, the CDR3 is TGCAGCGTTGAAGGTGCGGCCGGCTACACCTTC. This codes for CSVEGAAGYTF.

The chain carries TRBV20-1 and TRBJ2-3; D unclear. V was trimmed by 3 bases and J by 0 bases, leaving 4 bases between them. Germline V gives CDR1 DFQATT, CDR2 SNEGSKA (reference sequence). The CDR3 length is 12 residues. CDR3 sequence: CSASESTDTQYF. The DNA for the CDR3 is TGCAGTGCTAGCGAAAGCACAGATACGCAGTATTTT.

This clonotype was observed at least ten times. This chain uses TRBV6-2 or TRBV6-3 with TRBJ1-1; 9 bases fit TRBD1. CDR3 length: 14 residues. Germline CDR1 and CDR2: MNHEY and SVGEGT. V was pared by 6 bases and J by 6 bases, with 8 bases of the junction left unmatched. In DNA, the CDR3 is TGTGCCAGCAGAGACAGGGGGAGGTTCGCTGAAGCTTTCTTT. Its translation: CASRDRGRFAEAFF.

In its sample, this clonotype was seen a few times. The chain links TRBV5-1 to TRBJ1-4; D possibly corresponds to TRBD1 (5 bases). This CDR3 contains 17 residues. The germline V gene encodes CDR1 SGHRS and CDR2 YFSETQ. V was shortened by 1 base and J by 5 bases, with 18 bases between the two germline ends. CDR3 bases: TGCGCCAGCAGCTTGAGTACCCCGGGACGGCGCAATGAAAAACTGTTTTTT. It codes for CASSLSTPGRRNEKLFF.

This clonotype was observed a few times. V usage is TRBV7-9 and J usage is TRBJ2-5, with TRBD2 matching 7 bases. CDR1 is SEHNR, CDR2 FQNEAQ, per germline (reference sequence). Trimming took 3 bases from V and 5 from J; bases not matched to a gene: 12. The length of the CDR3 is 16 residues. CDR3 loop: CASSFSLAELGETQYF. The CDR3, as DNA: TGTGCCAGCAGCTTCTCCCTAGCGGAACTAGGGGAGACCCAGTACTTC.

This clonotype was found many times. This rearrangement joins TRBV6-1 to TRBJ2-1; TRBD2 aligns across 9 bases. Germline V CDR1 and CDR2: MNHNS, SASEGT. After removal of 5 bases from V and 7 bases from J, the junction contained 15 bases not matched to a gene. CDR3 length: 17 residues. CDR3 loop: CASSKLLAGERKNEQFF. The CDR3 bases are TGTGCCAGCAGTAAGCTATTAGCGGGAGAGAGAAAGAATGAGCAGTTCTTC.

Many counts were recorded for this clonotype. The V call is TRBV12-3 or TRBV12-4, the J call TRBJ2-1; no clear D gene. V was cut by 1 base and J by 8 bases, with 6 bases left in between. The CDR3 is made up of 12 amino acids. CDR3 in DNA: TGTGCCAGCAGTTTAGATGTGTATGAGCAGTTCTTC. This gives the protein CASSLDVYEQFF.

In its sample, this clonotype was seen many times. CDR3 DNA: TGTGCCGTGGGACTAGCGGGTCGGATCCTAGGGAATGAGCAGTTCTTC. Protein sequence: CAVGLAGRILGNEQFF. The rearrangement joins TRBV6-1 to TRBJ2-1, with TRBD2 identical over 12 bases. Trimming at V came to 11 bases and at J to 7 bases, leaving 15 bases not matched to a gene. CDR1 and CDR2 (germline): MNHNS, SASEGT. This CDR3 is built from 16 residues.

This clonotype has ten or more counts. The chain uses TRBV29-1 and TRBJ2-5; D uncertain. The V gene lost 7 bases and the J gene lost 5 bases, with 11 bases spanning the gap. The CDR3 sequence is 11 residues long. Germline loops: CDR1 SQVTM, CDR2 ANQGSEA. CDR3 loop: CSAHIMETQYF. DNA for the CDR3: TGCAGCGCACATATCATGGAGACCCAGTACTTC. The full variable domain, completed using reference TRBV29-1 and TRBJ2-5, is SAVISQKPSRDICQRGTSLTIQCQVDSQVTMMFWYRQQPGQSLTLIATANQGSEATYESGFVIDKFPISRPNLTFSTLTVSNMSPEDSSIYLCSAHIMETQYFGPGTRLLVL.

This clonotype was seen more than once but under ten times. V and J are TRBV6-5 and TRBJ2-1, with TRBD2 matching 7 bases. The CDR3 has 17 amino acids. Germline V gene lookup returns CDR1 MNHEY and CDR2 SVGAGI. The ends lost 2 bases at V and 1 base at J; junction bases unmatched: 8. CDR3 sequence (DNA): TGTGCCAGCAGTTACGCCAAGCGGGACTCGTCCTACAATGAGCAGTTCTTC. The encoded protein is CASSYAKRDSSYNEQFF.